The rows below give T cell receptor beta chains drawn from one sample of a study of blood T cell repertoires in COVID-19. The table came from immunoSEQ multiplex PCR; TCRdb's copy has only in-frame clones and leaves some out. The sample carries under 150,000 clones, 75% to 85% recorded once. The sequenced sample consisted of peripheral blood. These receptors all come from a woman of 80 years or more with active or convalescent COVID-19. CDR3s include the opening cysteine and the closing phenylalanine or tryptophan.

CDR3aa: CASSPSARDRMNSPLHF
len: 17
j_gene: TRBJ1-6
v_gene: TRBV11-2

CDR3aa: CAWRARDRDSYNEQFF
len: 16
j_gene: TRBJ2-1
v_gene: TRBV30

CDR3aa: CASSATGGSNQPQHF
len: 15
j_gene: TRBJ1-5
v_gene: TRBV9

CDR3aa: CASSRAGGTQETQYF
len: 15
j_gene: TRBJ2-5
v_gene: TRBV6-5

CDR3aa: CASLQGAEAFF
len: 11
j_gene: TRBJ1-1
v_gene: TRBV27

CDR3aa: CASSELWGGSAFF
len: 13
j_gene: TRBJ1-1
v_gene: TRBV2

CDR3aa: CASSWRGSNEKLFF
len: 14
j_gene: TRBJ1-4
v_gene: TRBV6-5

CDR3aa: CAWSGTSGSSYNEQFF
len: 16
j_gene: TRBJ2-1
v_gene: TRBV30

CDR3aa: CASSLATSHTDTQYF
len: 15
j_gene: TRBJ2-3
v_gene: TRBV7-2

CDR3aa: CASSDDRRTDTQYF
len: 14
j_gene: TRBJ2-3
v_gene: TRBV11-3

CDR3aa: CASSEGQGNSPLHF
len: 14
j_gene: TRBJ1-6
v_gene: TRBV6-1

CDR3aa: CASSMDGTGGNQPQHF
len: 16
j_gene: TRBJ1-5
v_gene: TRBV19

CDR3aa: CASSPHKNNHYEQYF
len: 15
j_gene: TRBJ2-7
v_gene: TRBV3-1/TRBV3-2

CDR3aa: CASSQDGAGGEQPQHF
len: 16
j_gene: TRBJ1-5
v_gene: TRBV3-1/TRBV3-2

CDR3aa: CASSNRDRDSYEQYF
len: 15
j_gene: TRBJ2-7
v_gene: TRBV7-2

CDR3aa: CASSFQGAINTGELFF
len: 16
j_gene: TRBJ2-2
v_gene: TRBV7-6

CDR3aa: CASSVVGSGSLMGVPDTQYF
len: 20
j_gene: TRBJ2-3
v_gene: TRBV9

CDR3aa: CASSLVRDSSGNTIYF
len: 16
j_gene: TRBJ1-3
v_gene: TRBV5-6

CDR3aa: CASSPLGQVSNQPQHF
len: 16
j_gene: TRBJ1-5
v_gene: TRBV19

CDR3aa: CASSLRTGYGYTF
len: 13
j_gene: TRBJ1-2
v_gene: TRBV5-1

CDR3aa: CASRGSGVADTQYF
len: 14
j_gene: TRBJ2-3
v_gene: TRBV3-1/TRBV3-2

CDR3aa: CASSTWTGYNEQFF
len: 14
j_gene: TRBJ2-1
v_gene: TRBV7-9

CDR3aa: CASQLELSTDTQYF
len: 14
j_gene: TRBJ2-3
v_gene: TRBV2

CDR3aa: CASSNHSGTTETQYF
len: 15
j_gene: TRBJ2-5
v_gene: TRBV28

CDR3aa: CASSLGGRAYGYTF
len: 14
j_gene: TRBJ1-2
v_gene: TRBV7-2

CDR3aa: CATYSPMNTEAFF
len: 13
j_gene: TRBJ1-1
v_gene: TRBV28

CDR3aa: CASSLGAQQAANYGYTF
len: 17
j_gene: TRBJ1-2
v_gene: TRBV4-2

CDR3aa: CASSLVGKSGDTEAFF
len: 16
j_gene: TRBJ1-1
v_gene: TRBV7-9

CDR3aa: CAIRMEGRTEAFF
len: 13
j_gene: TRBJ1-1
v_gene: TRBV10-3

CDR3aa: CSARAGTEAFF
len: 11
j_gene: TRBJ1-1
v_gene: TRBV29-1

CDR3aa: CASSEFETGARGTEAFF
len: 17
j_gene: TRBJ1-1
v_gene: TRBV2

CDR3aa: CASSQDGGSIYGYTF
len: 15
j_gene: TRBJ1-2
v_gene: TRBV3-1/TRBV3-2

CDR3aa: CAWSGQSLGEQFF
len: 13
j_gene: TRBJ2-1
v_gene: TRBV30

CDR3aa: CASSSRGVENTIYF
len: 14
j_gene: TRBJ1-3
v_gene: TRBV7-2

CDR3aa: CASSGATAKNTEAFF
len: 15
j_gene: TRBJ1-1
v_gene: TRBV5-1

CDR3aa: CASSGYRQETQYF
len: 13
j_gene: TRBJ2-5
v_gene: TRBV9

CDR3aa: CASSLQYTGELFF
len: 13
j_gene: TRBJ2-2
v_gene: TRBV11-2

CDR3aa: CASSLGGAGFSYGYTF
len: 16
j_gene: TRBJ1-2
v_gene: TRBV7-2

CDR3aa: CASSFSTFKNIQYF
len: 14
j_gene: TRBJ2-4
v_gene: TRBV2

CDR3aa: CASSHVRGLSNYGYTF
len: 16
j_gene: TRBJ1-2
v_gene: TRBV3-1/TRBV3-2

CDR3aa: CASSPQRGGANTEAFF
len: 16
j_gene: TRBJ1-1
v_gene: TRBV7-9

CDR3aa: CASSLSGGANEQFF
len: 14
j_gene: TRBJ2-1
v_gene: TRBV7-3

CDR3aa: CASRLHLLQGGSPLHF
len: 16
j_gene: TRBJ1-6
v_gene: TRBV27

CDR3aa: CASSGGRASITYEQYF
len: 16
j_gene: TRBJ2-7
v_gene: TRBV2